One and the same sample provided the 17 T cell receptor beta chains below, sequenced in a study of cytomegalovirus exposure and HLA in healthy donors. It was with 60 Vbeta and 13 Jbeta primers that the PCR ran. Generated by immunoSEQ multiplex PCR, the TCRdb table keeps only in-frame clones and is missing some. The listing contains over 45,000 clones. Sequencing used PBMCs. These receptor sequences come from a young woman in good health and CMV-seronegative.

This chain joins TRBV9 and TRBJ2-7; D is unresolved. The CDR3 length is 12 residues. Germline loops: CDR1 SGDLS, CDR2 YYNGEE. V was cut by 5 bases and J by 7 bases, with 13 bases left in between. In DNA form, the CDR3 reads TGTGCCAGCAGAGTAAATGCCCGGGAGCAGTACTTC. Translation: CASRVNAREQYF. Full variable domain (rest looked up from reference TRBV9 and TRBJ2-7): DSGVTQTPKHLITATGQRVTLRCSPRSGDLSVYWYQQSLDQGLQFLIQYYNGEERAKGNILERFSAQQFPDLHSELNLSSLELGDSALYFCASRVNAREQYFGPGTRLTVT.

The chain employs TRBV11-2 and TRBJ2-4, with 10 bases aligning to TRBD2. V shed 5 bases and J 12 bases; nucleotides not matched to a gene: 4. Germline V lookup: CDR1 SGHAT, CDR2 FQNNGV. The CDR3 runs 12 residues. The CDR3 bases are TGTGCCAGCAGCCTGGGACTAGCGTATCAGTACTTC. This sequence encodes CASSLGLAYQYF.

J is TRBJ2-5 and V is TRBV5-4; weak D call: TRBD1 (6 bases). The CDR3 covers 15 residues. Germline lookup yields CDR1 SGHNT and CDR2 YYREEE (reference sequence). V lost 3 bases and J 0 bases, leaving 12 bases between the germline ends. The CDR3 protein is CASSSKDRNQETQYF. The CDR3 nucleotides are TGTGCCAGCAGCTCCAAAGACAGGAACCAAGAGACCCAGTACTTC.

The chain recombines TRBV5-5 with TRBJ1-1; D is ambiguous. Between the trimmed V and J ends, which lost 0 bases and 1 base, there was a span of 7 bases. Germline V gene lookup returns CDR1 SGHKS and CDR2 YYEKEE (reference sequence). This CDR3 contains 14 residues. CDR3 region: CASSLGHRNTEAFF. In nucleotides, the CDR3 is TGTGCCAGCAGCTTGGGGCACAGGAACACTGAAGCTTTCTTT.

The CDR3 DNA reads TGCGCCAGCAGTTTTACAGCGGGAGTCACAAATGAGCAGTTCTTC. This translates into CASSFTAGVTNEQFF. This chain uses TRBV5-1 with TRBJ2-1, with TRBD2 matching 8 bases. V lost 5 bases and J lost 7; bases outside the gene matches: 11. The germline gives CDR1 SGHRS, CDR2 YFSETQ. This CDR3 comprises 15 residues.

The chain has TRBV13 and TRBJ2-7; TRBD1 aligns across 8 bases. V dropped 5 bases and J dropped 0; count of bases not matched to a gene: 6. The CDR3 is 15 amino acids. The germline V gene has CDR1 PRHDT and CDR2 FYEKMQ (reference sequence). The CDR3 DNA follows: TGTGCCAGCAGCCTTGGACAGGGAAGCTCCTACGAGCAGTACTTC. Translated, it gives CASSLGQGSSYEQYF.

This chain links TRBV6-5 with TRBJ1-2; the D gene is possibly TRBD1 (5 bases). Trimming removed 6 bases from V and 8 bases from J, with 13 bases in between. The CDR3 extends over 12 amino acids. Germline V gene lookup returns CDR1 MNHEY and CDR2 SVGAGI. In nucleotides, the CDR3 is TGTGCCAGCAGACGCCAGGGTCGAGGCTACACCTTC. It specifies CASRRQGRGYTF.

The CDR3 DNA follows: TGCAGCGTTGAGGGACTAGCGGGAATGTACCAAGAGACCCAGTACTTC. This sequence encodes CSVEGLAGMYQETQYF. The rearrangement uses TRBV29-1 and TRBJ2-5; 13 bases match TRBD2. CDR3 size: 16 residues. The germline CDR1 and CDR2 sequences are SQVTM and ANQGSEA. The V and J ends lost 3 bases and 0 bases, in that order; junction bases with no gene match: 4.

The rearrangement links TRBV19 to TRBJ2-5; weak D call: TRBD1 (5 bases). This CDR3 spans 14 amino acids. In germline, CDR1 is LNHDA, CDR2 SQIVND (reference sequence). V lost 3 bases and J lost 4, with 12 bases in between. The DNA for the CDR3 is TGTGCCAGTAGTATCTCAGGGAACGGAGAGACCCAGTACTTC. Protein: CASSISGNGETQYF.

The V call is TRBV19, the J call TRBJ2-7; tentatively, D is TRBD2 (6 bases). Germline CDR1 and CDR2: LNHDA and SQIVND (reference sequence). Trimming removed 6 bases at V and 3 bases at J, with 18 bases between. CDR3 length: 15 amino acids. CDR3 in amino acids: CASRVEDVGGYEQYF. As DNA, the CDR3 is TGTGCCAGTAGGGTAGAGGACGTCGGGGGCTACGAGCAGTACTTC.

J is TRBJ2-1 and V is TRBV29-1; tentative D call: TRBD2 (6 bases). Germline V gives CDR1 SQVTM, CDR2 ANQGSEA. The CDR3 consists of 16 residues. Trimming shortened V by 4 bases and J by 5 bases, and 21 bases separated the two germline ends. Here the CDR3 reads CSVAPEGRVGDNEQFF. The CDR3 region has the DNA TGCAGCGTTGCCCCGGAGGGAAGGGTCGGCGACAATGAGCAGTTCTTC.

The chain is built from TRBV18 and TRBJ2-7; TRBD2 aligns across 10 bases. The CDR3 contains 15 residues. Germline loops: CDR1 KGHSH, CDR2 LQKENI. V was pared by 6 bases and J by 1 base, with 6 bases of the junction left unmatched. CDR3 loop: CASSPGTSVSYEQYF. The CDR3 region has the DNA TGTGCCAGCTCGCCTGGGACTAGCGTTTCCTACGAGCAGTACTTC.

As to this clone: The sample holds other DNA sequences that translate to the same CDR3. The chain is built from TRBV28 and TRBJ1-6; TRBD1 aligns across 10 bases. Germline V gene lookup returns CDR1 MDHEN and CDR2 SYDVKM. Losses at the gene ends were 9 bases for V and 14 bases for J; bases not matched to a gene: 10. This CDR3 is built from 13 residues. The CDR3 DNA is TGTGCCAGTGGGACAGGGGTTTTGATAACCCTCCACTTT. Translated, it gives CASGTGVLITLHF.

The J gene is TRBJ1-4, the V gene TRBV5-4, with D hard to call. The CDR3 runs 12 residues. Germline V gene data show CDR1 as SGHNT and CDR2 as YYREEE (reference sequence). Trimming stripped 1 base from V and 6 bases from J, with 4 bases between. The CDR3 DNA follows: TGTGCCAGCAGCTTGCGGGATGAAAAACTGTTTTTT. The encoded protein is CASSLRDEKLFF.

The chain is built from TRBV11-3 and TRBJ2-1; TRBD2 aligns across 13 bases. The CDR3 runs to 15 residues. Germline V gene sequence: CDR1 SGHNT, CDR2 YENEEA. Trimming removed 5 bases from V and 8 bases from J; junction bases left unmatched: 6. The CDR3 nucleotides read TGTGCCAGCAGCCCCGGACTAGCGGGAGATTATGAGCAGTTCTTC. It codes for CASSPGLAGDYEQFF. The full variable domain, in which reference TRBV11-3 and TRBJ2-1 provide the parts outside the CDR3, is EAGVVQSPRYKIIEKKQPVAFWCNPISGHNTLYWYLQNLGQGPELLIRYENEEAVDDSQLPKDRFSAERLKGVDSTLKIQPAELGDSAVYLCASSPGLAGDYEQFFGPGTRLTVL.

The rearrangement uses TRBV4-2 and TRBJ1-5; D is uncertain. Germline V gene data show CDR1 as LGHNA and CDR2 as YNFKEQ. The CDR3 runs to 16 residues. V was pared by 1 base and J by 1 base, with 11 bases between. The CDR3 spells CASSQGSRGSNQPQHF. As DNA, the CDR3 is TGTGCCAGCAGCCAAGGATCCCGAGGGAGCAATCAGCCCCAGCATTTT.

V gene TRBV30 combines with J gene TRBJ2-1, with D maybe TRBD2 (5 bases). Deletions cut 1 base from V and 4 bases from J, with 14 bases between. Per germline, CDR1 GTSNPN and CDR2 SVGIG (reference sequence). This CDR3 spans 15 amino acids. The CDR3: CAWSAIGRGYNEQFF. CDR3 coding DNA: TGTGCCTGGAGTGCGATCGGCCGGGGTTACAATGAGCAGTTCTTC.